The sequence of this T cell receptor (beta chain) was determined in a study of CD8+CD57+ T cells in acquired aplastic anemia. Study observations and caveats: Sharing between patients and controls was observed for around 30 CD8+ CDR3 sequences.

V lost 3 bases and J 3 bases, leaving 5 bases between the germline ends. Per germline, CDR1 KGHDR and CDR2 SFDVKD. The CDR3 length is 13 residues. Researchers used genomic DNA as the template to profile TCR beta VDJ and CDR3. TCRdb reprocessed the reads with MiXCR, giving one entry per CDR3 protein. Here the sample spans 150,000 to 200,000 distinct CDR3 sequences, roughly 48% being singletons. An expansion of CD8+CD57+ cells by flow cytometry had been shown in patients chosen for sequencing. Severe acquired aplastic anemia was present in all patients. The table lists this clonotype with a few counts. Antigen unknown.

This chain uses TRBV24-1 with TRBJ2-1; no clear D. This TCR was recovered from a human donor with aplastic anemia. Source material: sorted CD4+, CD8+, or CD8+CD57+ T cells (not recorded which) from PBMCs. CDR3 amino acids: CATSDAHYNEQFF. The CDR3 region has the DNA TGTGCCACCAGTGATGCCCACTACAATGAGCAGTTCTTC.